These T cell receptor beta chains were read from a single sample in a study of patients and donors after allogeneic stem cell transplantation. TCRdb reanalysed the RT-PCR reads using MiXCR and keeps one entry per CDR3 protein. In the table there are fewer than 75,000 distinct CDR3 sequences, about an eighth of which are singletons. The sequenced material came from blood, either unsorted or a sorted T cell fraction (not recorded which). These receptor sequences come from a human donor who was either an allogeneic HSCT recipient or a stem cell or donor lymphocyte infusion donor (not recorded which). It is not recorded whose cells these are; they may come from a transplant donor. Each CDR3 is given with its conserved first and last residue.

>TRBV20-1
CSATGLAGMLSYEQYF
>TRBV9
CASSVHPITSTDTQYF
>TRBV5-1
CASSFGFDEKLFF
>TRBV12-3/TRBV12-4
CASSFLAYEQYF
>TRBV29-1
CSVESRESYMEQFF
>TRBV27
CASSTSGSGEQYF
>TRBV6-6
CASTPSYRPDTQYF
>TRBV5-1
CASSSGDTMGYGYTF
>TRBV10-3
CAISAKSSYNEQFF
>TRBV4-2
CASGPIQGTGELFF
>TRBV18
CASSPSLQGVGNQPQHF
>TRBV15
CATSSRQGAVLAKNIQYF
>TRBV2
CASSEALGGGETQYF
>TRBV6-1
CASSEAGWGDVDPGELFF
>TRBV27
CASSFFPRTTGELFF